This TCR beta chain was observed in a study of blood T cell repertoires in COVID-19. Study in general: PBMCs, B-cell-depleted T cells, or T cells were the source of the cDNA or gDNA that made up the material.

Study processing details: Amplification from reference gene primers served as the basis for estimated nucleated cell counts. TCRdb keeps only in-frame clones here, not all; method: immunoSEQ multiplex PCR. The V and J calls and clone size are taken from that table; D and trimming were inferred from the DNA. This table holds approximately 97,000 clones, roughly 86% found once. This clone was observed once. In germline, CDR1 is MNHEY, CDR2 SVGAGI. The CDR3 length is 12 residues. V gave up 6 bases and J gave up 13 bases, with 16 bases separating them. This chain links TRBV6-5 with TRBJ2-1; weak D call: TRBD1 (5 bases). The TCR sequence derives from a human donor in a cohort sampled during active COVID-19. The specimen sequenced was peripheral blood. The CDR3 loop reads CASSAWGSQQFF. CDR3 DNA: TGTGCCAGCAGCGCCTGGGGCTCACAACAGTTCTTC.